This TCR beta chain was identified during a study of shared clonotypes between healthy human individuals. General study points: Non-shared clonotypes showed lower generation probabilities than clonotypes common to all four donors.

In germline, CDR1 is MGHRA, CDR2 YSYEKL. V trimming: 4 bases; J trimming: 0 bases; junction bases outside the gene matches: 5. The CDR3 extends over 15 amino acids. As defined, naive CD8 cells were CD45RO-negative and positively selected for CCR7, with terminally differentiated effector memory CD45RA+ cells excluded. In the authors' workflow: For the immunoSEQ data, sequences were junction-only without quality scores, so filtering differed. Sequencing used immunoSEQ multiplex PCR; TCRdb keeps in-frame clones, though not all of them. Clonal size and the V and J genes are those of that table, whereas D and trimming came from the DNA. This sample yields 1.5 million to 2.5 million clones, of which approximately 95% are seen a single time; roughly 1% belongs to the top ten. This clone showed up just once. What it binds is unknown.

The source material was naive CD8+ T cells sorted from blood. The sequence was collected from a man between 18 and 35 years old in good health. The V call is TRBV4-1, the J call TRBJ2-7, with 8 positions matching TRBD2. The CDR3 protein is CASSPTSVGSYEQYF. CDR3 nucleotide sequence: TGCGCCAGCAGCCCGACTAGCGTCGGCTCCTACGAGCAGTACTTC.